Included here is one TCR beta chain sequence, with context. Its target is unknown. This sample stems from a study of shared clonotypes between healthy human individuals. Study-level background: Per donor, three plates held CD4 naive cells, three held CD4 memory, two held CD8 naive and one held CD8 memory.

The table came from immunoSEQ multiplex PCR; TCRdb's copy has only in-frame clones and leaves some out. The sample contains roughly 720,000 clones, less than 95% of which appear only once. General study results and limits: It was anticipated that sequencing depth would influence how many clonotypes donors shared.

The CDR3 is made up of 15 amino acids. Germline values: CDR1 MDHEN, CDR2 SYDVKM. V gave up 3 bases and J gave up 5 bases, with 16 bases separating them. This clonotype originated in a man between 18 and 35 years old in good health. Some clones in this sample may be carry-over from other donors' samples. The chain joins TRBV28 to TRBJ1-1, with D perhaps TRBD1 (6 bases). Material for sequencing was memory CD8+ T cells from PBMCs. The sample's subset: CD45RO+ cells pooled with CCR7-negative TemRA cells. Here the CDR3 DNA reads TGTGCCAGCAGTTTTCGGGGGGGGCAGGGGACTGAAGCTTTCTTT. This translates into CASSFRGGQGTEAFF.